Listed below are T cell receptor beta chains from one sample, sequenced in a study of CD8+CD57+ T cells in acquired aplastic anemia. TCRdb itself ran the reads through MiXCR, one entry per CDR3 protein. This table has 110,000 or so distinct CDR3 sequences, 40% to 60% appearing once. What was sequenced was sorted CD4+, CD8+, or CD8+CD57+ T cells (not recorded which) from PBMCs. These receptors were taken from a human donor in good health, serving as a control. Both conserved end residues are part of each CDR3. The D gene is left open where the match is weak. Rows may omit the clone size; those that give it use once, few, many or a size class.

>.|.|TRBJ2-7|TRBV20-1
CSAARGSLYEQYF
TGCAGTGCTGCAAGGGGGTCTCTCTACGAGCAGTACTTC
>once|TRBD1|TRBJ1-3|TRBV10-3
CAITTGGLSGNTIYF
TGTGCCATCACTACAGGGGGTCTCTCTGGAAACACCATATATTTT
>.|.|TRBJ1-6|TRBV10-1
CASSDGGLDNSPLHF
TGCGCCAGCAGTGACGGGGGATTGGATAATTCACCCCTCCACTTT
>.|TRBD2|TRBJ2-1|TRBV5-1
CASSSIGLAGVGAHEQFF
TGCGCCAGCAGCTCCATAGGACTAGCGGGAGTAGGGGCACATGAGCAGTTCTTC
>.|.|TRBJ1-3|TRBV19
CASRTVGNTIYF
TGTGCCAGTAGGACGGTGGGGAACACCATATATTTT
>many|.|TRBJ2-7|TRBV11-2
CASSLDPGPSYEQYF
TGTGCCAGCAGCTTAGATCCAGGGCCTTCCTACGAGCAGTACTTC
>.|.|TRBJ2-1|TRBV2
CASTALASSYNEQFF
TGTGCCAGCACCGCGTTGGCGAGCTCCTACAATGAGCAGTTCTTC
>.|.|TRBJ2-5|TRBV20-1
CSARVSGGSETQYF
TGCAGTGCTAGAGTATCCGGGGGTTCGGAGACCCAGTACTTC
>few|.|TRBJ2-7|TRBV2
CASSADTGTWDEQYF
TGTGCCAGCAGTGCAGATACCGGGACCTGGGACGAGCAGTACTTC
>.|.|TRBJ2-1|TRBV19
CASSVRAGTYNEQFF
TGTGCCAGTAGCGTCAGGGCAGGGACCTACAATGAGCAGTTCTTC
>.|.|TRBJ2-5|TRBV11-2
CASSLGWADLQETQYF
TGTGCCAGCAGCTTAGGGTGGGCAGACCTCCAAGAGACCCAGTACTTC
>.|TRBD1|TRBJ1-1|TRBV19
CASSSGQAMNTEAFF
TGTGCCAGTAGCTCCGGACAGGCCATGAACACTGAAGCTTTCTTT
>.|TRBD1|TRBJ1-5|TRBV9
CASGGTGGDQPRHF
TGTGCCAGCGGTGGGACAGGGGGAGATCAGCCCCGGCATTTT
>.|.|TRBJ1-6|TRBV2
CASSVLYSPLHF
TGTGCCAGCAGTGTTTTGTATTCACCCCTCCACTTT
>many|.|TRBJ2-7|TRBV5-6
CASSSGSRGITYEQYF
TGTGCCAGCAGCTCTGGCAGTCGAGGGATAACCTACGAGCAGTACTTC
>.|.|TRBJ2-5|TRBV20-1
CSARDLGTQYF
TGCAGTGCTAGAGATTTGGGGACCCAGTACTTC
>.|.|TRBJ2-3|TRBV10-3
CAIGAFAGTTDTQYF
TGTGCCATAGGGGCCTTCGCGGGGACCACAGATACGCAGTATTTT
>many|TRBD1|TRBJ1-2|TRBV20-1
CSARDQDRGPLGYTF
TGCAGTGCTAGAGATCAGGACAGGGGGCCGCTTGGCTACACCTTC
>many|.|TRBJ2-3|TRBV19
CASSSPRDTDTDTQYF
TGTGCCAGCTCCTCCCCCCGGGACACCGACACAGATACGCAGTATTTT
>.|.|TRBJ2-5|TRBV7-8
CASSLAGAARETQYF
TGTGCCAGCAGCTTAGCTGGCGCGGCCCGTGAGACCCAGTACTTC
>many|TRBD2|TRBJ2-5|TRBV4-1
CASSQGSGGQETQYF
TGCGCCAGCAGCCAAGGAAGCGGGGGTCAAGAGACCCAGTACTTC
>many|.|TRBJ1-1|TRBV7-2
CASSLLGENTEAFF
TGTGCCAGCAGCTTGTTGGGAGAGAACACTGAAGCTTTCTTT
>many|.|TRBJ1-5|TRBV9
CASSVGGQGQPQHF
TGTGCCAGCAGCGTAGGGGGGCAAGGACAGCCCCAGCATTTT
>.|.|TRBJ1-3|TRBV30
CAWSSGLYGNTIYF
TGTGCCTGGAGTAGCGGCCTGTATGGAAACACCATATATTTT
>many|TRBD1|TRBJ2-5|TRBV5-6
CASRETGATWETQYF
TGTGCCAGCAGAGAAACAGGGGCGACTTGGGAGACCCAGTACTTC
>.|.|TRBJ1-6|TRBV7-8
CASSVAGDSPLHF
TGTGCCAGCAGCGTCGCAGGAGACTCACCCCTCCACTTT
>many|TRBD1|TRBJ2-1|TRBV5-1
CASSLEYRGLDEQFF
TGCGCCAGCAGCTTGGAGTACAGGGGGCTGGATGAGCAGTTCTTC
>.|TRBD1|TRBJ1-6|TRBV20-1
CSARDRQGDSSPLHF
TGCAGTGCTAGAGATCGACAGGGAGATAGTTCACCCCTCCACTTC